These 29 T cell receptor beta chains share one sample of origin, sequenced in a study of T cells in Graves' hyperthyroidism and ophthalmopathy. Amplification of TCR beta CDR3 regions was performed using RNA transcripts as template. In the first-round RT-PCR of the TCR CDR3, the HTBI primer set was used. TCRdb called the multiplex PCR reads again in MiXCR, with one record for every CDR3 protein. Seen here are roughly 700,000 distinct CDR3 sequences, roughly a third observed once, and the top ten hold 31%. Sequenced: blood. Receptors originate from a woman between 40 and 50 years old with Graves' hyperthyroidism.

The chain links TRBV7-2 to TRBJ2-4; D unresolved. The CDR3 spans 14 residues. The germline V gene has CDR1 SGHTA and CDR2 FQGNSA. Trimming pared 1 base from V and 5 bases from J, leaving 9 bases between. In DNA, the CDR3 is TGTGCCAGCAGCTTAGTTTGGGTGGAAAACATTCAGTACTTC. This codes for CASSLVWVENIQYF.

The chain joins TRBV24-1 to TRBJ1-2, with 11 positions matching TRBD1. Trimming removed 4 bases from V and 0 bases from J; junction bases left unmatched: 6. The V gene's germline CDR1 is KGHDR and CDR2 SFDVKD. The CDR3 sequence is 17 residues long. The CDR3, as DNA: TGTGCCACCAGTGAGAGCCCGGGACAGGGGGCTAACTATGGCTACACCTTC. Its translation: CATSESPGQGANYGYTF.

This clonotype was counted between two and nine times. With a much larger clone just one base away, this may be a read error. The CDR3 coding sequence is TGTGCCAACAGCGGGACGGCAGGGGAGCAGTACTTC. Translated: CANSGTAGEQYF. The chain is built from TRBV7-9 and TRBJ2-7; 7 nucleotides match TRBD2. Germline CDR1 is SEHNR and CDR2 is FQNEAQ (reference sequence). The CDR3 has 12 residues.

As regards this clonotype: This clone may be a read error of a much larger clone one base away. Likely a read error: the CDR3 ends without its conserved phenylalanine or tryptophan. This chain links TRBV24-1 with TRBJ2-6; D gene uncertain. CDR3 size: 18 residues. The V gene lost 2 bases and the J gene lost 3 bases, with 16 bases spanning the gap. Germline assignment: CDR1 KGHDR and CDR2 SFDVKD. DNA of the CDR3: TGTGCCACCAGTGATTCCCGGACGGCGTTTTATGGGGCCAACGTCCTGACTCTC. This translates into CATSDSRTAFYGANVLTL.

This clonotype showed up many times. V is TRBV7-2 and J is TRBJ1-1; 8 bases match TRBD1. Germline V gives CDR1 SGHTA, CDR2 FQGNSA. V shed 7 bases and J 4 bases; nucleotides not matched to a gene: 11. This CDR3 spans 15 amino acids. CDR3 protein: CASTGQGHFGTEAFF. The CDR3 DNA sequence: TGTGCCAGCACCGGACAGGGCCATTTTGGCACTGAAGCTTTCTTT.

As for this clonotype: The junction shows a germline mismatch at one end, possibly a read error. V is TRBV7-9 and J is TRBJ2-7; no reliable D call. The CDR3 runs to 15 residues. Germline values: CDR1 SEHNR, CDR2 FQNEAQ (reference sequence). CDR3 sequence: CASSQVPDGAYEQYF. DNA of the CDR3: TGCGCCAGCAGCCAAGTTCCGGACGGAGCTTACGAGCAGTACTTC.

The genes are TRBV2 and TRBJ1-6; 8 bases match TRBD1. The CDR3 contains 14 residues. V shed 7 bases, J shed 7 bases, and the junction held 6 bases outside the gene matches. CDR1 and CDR2 from the germline V gene are SNHLY and FYNNEI. This chain's CDR3 is CASNPTGGNSPLHF. In DNA, the CDR3 is TGTGCCAGCAACCCAACAGGGGGGAATTCACCCCTCCACTTT. Based on the CDR3 plus reference TRBV2 and TRBJ1-6, the full variable domain is EPEVTQTPSHQVTQMGQEVILRCVPISNHLYFYWYRQILGQKVEFLVSFYNNEISEKSEIFDDQFSVERPDGSNFTLKIRSTKLEDSAMYFCASNPTGGNSPLHFGNGTRLTVT.

J is TRBJ1-5 and V is TRBV9; D gene ambiguous. Germline assignment: CDR1 SGDLS and CDR2 YYNGEE. V lost 5 bases and J lost 1, with 13 bases in between. The CDR3 consists of 15 residues. The CDR3, as DNA: TGTGCCAGCAGTATGAGGGCGGAGAGCAATCAGCCCCAGCATTTT. It is translated as CASSMRAESNQPQHF.

Points on this clonotype: This is likely a read error, given that the CDR3 carries no conserved phenylalanine or tryptophan at its end. No DNA is shown, since the ends of the CDR3 on it are uncertain; the CDR3 is the one TCRdb lists. The chain couples TRBV7-9 to TRBJ1-6. CDR1 is SEHNR and CDR2 is FQNEAQ in the germline V gene (reference sequence). Counting both end residues, the CDR3 totals 11 amino acids. CDR3 protein: CASSLRIQRHS.

This chain joins TRBV15 and TRBJ1-3, with 8 bases matching TRBD1. The CDR3 runs to 16 residues. Germline values: CDR1 LNHNV, CDR2 YYDKDF (reference sequence). The trim removed 3 bases at V and 0 bases at J, leaving 4 bases unmatched. The CDR3 nucleotides read TGTGCCACCAGCAGCCACGGGACAGGCTCTGGAAACACCATATATTTT. It specifies CATSSHGTGSGNTIYF.

The V call is TRBV29-1, the J call TRBJ1-1, with TRBD1 identical over 9 bases. Germline lookup yields CDR1 SQVTM and CDR2 ANQGSEA. This CDR3 is built from 14 residues. The CDR3 loop is CSERGQGLNTEAFF. As DNA, the CDR3 is TGCAGTGAAAGAGGACAGGGGTTGAACACTGAAGCTTTCTTT. Combining the CDR3 with reference TRBV29-1 and TRBJ1-1 gives the whole variable domain SAVISQKPSRDICQRGTSLTIQCQVDSQVTMMFWYRQQPGQSLTLIATANQGSEATYESGFVIDKFPISRPNLTFSTLTVSNMSPEDSSIYLCSERGQGLNTEAFFGQGTRLTVV.

This clonotype was seen repeatedly, ten times or more. CDR3 DNA sequence: TGTGCCAGCGGGAGAGGAGGCTACACCTTC. It yields the protein CASGRGGYTF. This chain uses TRBV7-2 with TRBJ1-2; D gene unclear. The germline V gene encodes CDR1 SGHTA and CDR2 FQGNSA. The CDR3 contains 10 residues. With 8 bases removed from V and 8 bases from J, the gap between germline ends came to 9 bases.

The chain employs TRBV29-1 and TRBJ2-5; D perhaps matches TRBD1 (5 bases). The ends were cut back, 7 bases at V and 4 bases at J, with 13 bases in the middle. The CDR3 loop spans 12 amino acids. CDR1 and CDR2 from the germline V gene are SQVTM and ANQGSEA. The CDR3 coding sequence is TGCAGCGGGGGCCCTACCCCAGAGACCCAGTACTTC. This sequence encodes CSGGPTPETQYF. Looking up the rest from reference TRBV29-1 and TRBJ2-5 gives the full variable domain: SAVISQKPSRDICQRGTSLTIQCQVDSQVTMMFWYRQQPGQSLTLIATANQGSEATYESGFVIDKFPISRPNLTFSTLTVSNMSPEDSSIYLCSGGPTPETQYFGPGTRLLVL.

The chain couples TRBV6-2 or TRBV6-3 to TRBJ2-2; 9 nucleotides match TRBD2. The CDR3 totals 15 residues. Germline V lookup: CDR1 MNHEY, CDR2 SVGEGT. V gave up 8 bases and J gave up 3 bases; unmatched junction bases: 7. DNA for the CDR3: TGTGCCAGCCGTAGCGGGGGCCTGGACACCGGGGAGCTGTTTTTT. Protein sequence: CASRSGGLDTGELFF.

The chain joins TRBV15 to TRBJ2-7; D is perhaps TRBD2 (6 bases). Germline values: CDR1 LNHNV, CDR2 YYDKDF (reference sequence). The V end was cut by 0 bases, the J end by 1 base, with 13 bases between. There are 16 residues in the CDR3. CDR3 coding DNA: TGTGCCACCAGCAGAGACCGGGCAGCGGGTTCCTACGAGCAGTACTTC. As protein: CATSRDRAAGSYEQYF.

This chain uses TRBV10-3 with TRBJ2-1, with 11 bases that match TRBD1. The CDR3 length is 15 residues. Trimming removed 2 bases from V and 6 bases from J; junction bases left unmatched: 3. Per germline, CDR1 ENHRY and CDR2 SYGVKD. The CDR3 sequence: CAISEPGQGVNEQFF. The CDR3 DNA is TGTGCCATCAGTGAGCCGGGACAGGGGGTCAATGAGCAGTTCTTC.

The chain is built from TRBV20-1 and TRBJ1-2, with D perhaps TRBD1 (5 bases). Between the trimmed V and J ends, which lost 0 bases and 8 bases, there was a span of 16 bases. This CDR3 is 14 amino acids long. Germline assignment: CDR1 DFQATT and CDR2 SNEGSKA (reference sequence). The CDR3 region has the DNA TGCAGTGCTAGAGAAGGCAGAGGGGCCCTGGGCTACACCTTC. It specifies CSAREGRGALGYTF.

Ten or more counts support this clonotype. The chain joins TRBV10-2 to TRBJ1-5; tentatively, D is TRBD1 (5 bases). CDR1 and CDR2 from the germline V gene are WSHSY and SAAADI. CDR3 length equals 15 residues. The ends were cut back, 6 bases at V and 6 bases at J, with 18 bases in the middle. CDR3 sequence (DNA): TGCGCCAGCAGCATGACCGGGACTCAAGGTCAGCCCCAGCATTTT. Translated: CASSMTGTQGQPQHF.

Concerning this clonotype itself: A much larger clone differs from this one at a single base, so this may be a read error. The rearrangement uses TRBV11-3 and TRBJ1-3; D perhaps matches TRBD1 (6 bases). Germline lookup yields CDR1 SGHNT and CDR2 YENEEA. This CDR3 contains 15 residues. V dropped 4 bases and J dropped 3 bases, with 13 bases sitting between them. CDR3 residues: CASSWYREGGNTIYF. The CDR3 bases are TGTGCCAGCAGCTGGTACAGGGAAGGTGGAAACACCATATATTTT.

V gene TRBV19 combines with J gene TRBJ2-7; D ambiguous. The length of the CDR3 is 14 residues. CDR1 and CDR2 from the germline V gene are LNHDA and SQIVND (reference sequence). V was shortened by 9 bases and J by 0 bases, with 15 bases between the two germline ends. CDR3 in amino acids: CASIGSGSSYEQYF. The CDR3 DNA reads TGTGCCAGCATCGGCTCTGGCAGCTCCTACGAGCAGTACTTC.

This clonotype was seen many times. The chain joins TRBV7-3 to TRBJ1-1; D not certain. V lost 1 base, J lost 0 bases, and 6 bases lay in between. Germline-derived CDR1 and CDR2 are SGHTA and FQGTGA. The CDR3 extends over 14 amino acids. The CDR3 here is CASSLMGMNTEAFF. CDR3 in DNA: TGTGCCAGCAGCTTAATGGGCATGAACACTGAAGCTTTCTTT.

This clonotype has at least ten counts. The chain employs TRBV6-2 or TRBV6-3 and TRBJ2-7; D call uncertain. Trimming took off 10 bases at V and 1 base at J, with 11 bases between the two ends. This CDR3 has 12 amino acids. Germline assignment: CDR1 MNHEY and CDR2 SVGEGT. The CDR3 bases are TGTGCCACCACCGAGGAGTCCTACGAGCAGTACTTC. Residues: CATTEESYEQYF.

This clonotype was observed many times. The chain carries TRBV6-5 and TRBJ2-7; the D gene is possibly TRBD1 (6 bases). This CDR3 has 14 amino acids. V lost 2 bases to trimming and J lost 7 bases, with 15 bases between them. Per the germline V gene, CDR1 is MNHEY and CDR2 is SVGAGI. The CDR3 region has the DNA TGTGCCAGCAGTTACCGACACGACAGGTATGAGCAGTACTTC. This encodes CASSYRHDRYEQYF.

The sample holds a few counts of this clonotype. V usage is TRBV20-1 and J usage is TRBJ2-2; 9 bases line up with TRBD2. V was clipped by 0 bases and J by 5 bases; unmatched bases: 4. The CDR3 spans 15 residues. Germline-derived CDR1 and CDR2 are DFQATT and SNEGSKA (reference sequence). The CDR3 DNA reads as TGCAGTGCTAGAGATTACGCGGGGGGGACCGGGGAGCTGTTTTTT. This sequence encodes CSARDYAGGTGELFF.

This chain uses TRBV5-1 with TRBJ1-1; 9 bases are shared with TRBD1. In germline, CDR1 is SGHRS, CDR2 YFSETQ. The CDR3 is 14 residues long. V trimming: 4 bases; J trimming: 6 bases; junction bases outside the gene matches: 7. The CDR3 region has the DNA TGCGCCAGCAGCGACAGGGGGGGCTTCGCTGAAGCTTTCTTT. Translating gives CASSDRGGFAEAFF.

This clonotype showed up just a few times. The J gene is TRBJ2-5, the V gene TRBV5-4; 8 positions match TRBD1. Unmatched junction bases numbered 6, after V lost 5 bases and J lost 3 bases. CDR3 length equals 14 residues. Germline CDR1 is SGHNT and CDR2 is YYREEE (reference sequence). CDR3 sequence (DNA): TGTGCCAGCAGAGGACAGGGAAAAAAAGAGACCCAGTACTTC. It translates to CASRGQGKKETQYF.

This clonotype was detected many times. The chain has TRBV10-2 and TRBJ1-1; D unclear. The CDR3 has 13 amino acids. V shed 0 bases and J shed 7 bases, with 9 bases lying between them. Germline CDR1 and CDR2: WSHSY and SAAADI. CDR3 sequence: CASSESVAREAFF. The CDR3 coding sequence is TGCGCCAGCAGTGAGTCCGTGGCCCGTGAAGCTTTCTTT.

This clonotype has ten or more counts. The genes are TRBV7-8 and TRBJ2-5; TRBD1 matches 9 bases. Trimming at V came to 5 bases and at J to 6 bases, leaving 7 bases not matched to a gene. This CDR3 is built from 14 residues. From germline, CDR1 is SGHVS and CDR2 FQNEAQ. CDR3 sequence: CASSPGQGLQTQYF. Here the CDR3 DNA reads TGTGCCAGCAGCCCGGGACAGGGTCTACAGACCCAGTACTTC. Looking up the rest from reference TRBV7-8 and TRBJ2-5 gives the full variable domain: GAGVSQSPRYKVAKRGQDVALRCDPISGHVSLFWYQQALGQGPEFLTYFQNEAQLDKSGLPSDRFFAERPEGSVSTLKIQRTQQEDSAVYLCASSPGQGLQTQYFGPGTRLLVL.

The V gene is TRBV7-8, the J gene TRBJ2-7; either TRBD1 or TRBD2 may fit D (5 bases each). The CDR3 runs to 18 residues. CDR1 and CDR2 from the germline V gene are SGHVS and FQNEAQ. With 4 bases removed from V and 1 base from J, the gap between germline ends came to 23 bases. CDR3 bases: TGTGCCAGCAGCTGGGGGACCAAACATAGGCGAGGGTCCTACGAGCAGTACTTC. Translating gives CASSWGTKHRRGSYEQYF.